This T cell receptor beta chain came from a study of long-term antiretroviral therapy in people with HIV. Regarding the study as a whole: Across all time points, the repertoire was dominated by clones that expanded before ART. With ART, diversity went up but was still lower than in transplant donor controls.

The authors ran the immunoSEQ assay, v3.0, at survey level. Assay: immunoSEQ multiplex PCR; the TCRdb copy retains only in-frame clones and omits some. The data hold about 33,000 clones, with around 78% observed a single time. Between the trimmed V and J ends, which lost 6 bases and 3 bases, there was a span of 11 bases. Germline lookup yields CDR1 MNHEY and CDR2 SVGAGI. The CDR3 spans 14 residues. Regarding this clone: Its target is not known.

The chain carries TRBV6-5 and TRBJ2-2; D gene unclear. This TCR derives from a woman in her fifties or sixties with HIV. Source: unsorted PBMCs, taken 3.1 years after starting antiretroviral therapy. The CDR3 nucleotides read TGTGCCAGCAGGACCGGGCGGCACACCGGGGAGCTGTTTTTT. It codes for CASRTGRHTGELFF.